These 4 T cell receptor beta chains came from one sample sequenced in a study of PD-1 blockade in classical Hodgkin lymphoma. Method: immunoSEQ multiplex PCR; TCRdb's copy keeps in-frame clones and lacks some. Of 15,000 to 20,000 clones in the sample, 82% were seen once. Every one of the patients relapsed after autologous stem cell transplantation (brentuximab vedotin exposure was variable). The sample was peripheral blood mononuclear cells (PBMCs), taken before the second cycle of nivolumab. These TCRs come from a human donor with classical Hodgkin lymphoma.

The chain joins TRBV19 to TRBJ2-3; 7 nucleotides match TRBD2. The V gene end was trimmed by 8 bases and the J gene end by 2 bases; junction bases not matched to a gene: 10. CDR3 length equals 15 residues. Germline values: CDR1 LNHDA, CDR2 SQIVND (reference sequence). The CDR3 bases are TGTGCCAGTCGGTCGTCGGGAGGCCCCACAGATACGCAGTATTTT. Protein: CASRSSGGPTDTQYF.

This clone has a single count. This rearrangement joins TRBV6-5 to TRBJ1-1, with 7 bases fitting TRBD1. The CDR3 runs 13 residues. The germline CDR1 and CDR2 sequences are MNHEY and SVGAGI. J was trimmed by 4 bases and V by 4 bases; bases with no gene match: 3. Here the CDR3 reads CASSLTGPTEAFF. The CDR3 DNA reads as TGTGCCAGCAGTTTGACAGGGCCCACTGAAGCTTTCTTT.

CDR3 in DNA: TGTGCCAGCAGCTTTAGCGGGGGGGGACAAGAGACCCAGTACTTC. This encodes CASSFSGGGQETQYF. The V call is TRBV11-2, the J call TRBJ2-5; the match to TRBD2 covers 11 bases. V trimming: 3 bases; J trimming: 2 bases; junction bases outside the gene matches: 2. The CDR3 contains 15 residues. Germline V gene sequence: CDR1 SGHAT, CDR2 FQNNGV.

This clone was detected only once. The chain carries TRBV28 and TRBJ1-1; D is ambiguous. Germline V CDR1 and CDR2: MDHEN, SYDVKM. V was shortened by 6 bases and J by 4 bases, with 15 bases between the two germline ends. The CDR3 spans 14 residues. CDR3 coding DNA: TGTGCCAGCAGCCTATTATCTAGTGCCACTGAAGCTTTCTTT. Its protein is CASSLLSSATEAFF.